One T cell receptor (beta chain) is described in this entry. Its binding antigen is unknown. No quality values exist for individual bases; no much larger clone is one base distant. Uninvolved adjacent lung was obtained at least 2 cm from the tumor margin, and the absence of atypia was confirmed by two independent pathologists. At diagnosis, tumor, uninvolved tumor-adjacent lung and peripheral blood were collected and then preserved as a mix of FFPE and fresh-frozen material. There are 13 amino acids in the CDR3, from cysteine to phenylalanine inclusive. Left in the record is the CDR3 DNA by itself, 39 bases read in frame from the first base. The germline V gene provides CDR1 SQVTM and CDR2 ANQGSEA. Clipping removes 4 bases from V and 7 bases from J, with 9 as the unmatched junction base count. TCR beta CDR3 regions were sequenced from DNA using the immunoSEQ Assay. From the authors' description of their analysis: To compute T cell density, TCR beta template counts were normalized to usable DNA, which was estimated by amplifying housekeeping genes. Richness was estimated with the preseqR package, extrapolating to 400,000 templates for PBMC samples and 120,000 templates for tissue samples. Clonality was taken to be one minus Pielou's evenness. Differential abundance testing on productive amino-acid clonotypes, with a minimum total count of 5 and an alpha of 0.1, was used to identify tissue-enriched TCRs. The Jaccard Index and the Morisita Overlap Index were used to quantify repertoire overlap between compartments. GLIPH clustered TCR beta CDR3s with public tetramer-defined viral CDR3s; viral motifs required at least three viral sequences plus V-gene enrichment. The immuneACCESS repertoire file appears here via TCRdb, limited to in-frame rearrangements. These files lack a portion of the clones; in checked studies, under half of the deficit traces to unresolved V genes, and the cause of the others is not known. The V and J calls and the clone size are those of that table, but D and trimming were determined from the DNA. Here the sample has 2,500 to 3,000 clones; over 25% occur a single time. Jointly, the top ten make up 7.7% of the sample.

The sample comes from a study of T cells in localized non-small cell lung cancer (dated by TCRdb to 2019 to 2021). Study-wide context: Comparing tumors with uninvolved tumor-adjacent lungs, the study looked at the T cell repertoires of 236 patients with early-stage NSCLC. The cohort comprised approximately 240 treatment-naïve NSCLC patients with resected, localized lung tumors. NSCLC patients had a mean age of roughly 66 years, and 129 were male and over 85 female. Overall results and qualifications from the work: Uninvolved tumor-adjacent lung showed the highest T cell clonality, higher than tumor, which suggests more focused antigenic responses in the adjacent lung. A median of 57 of the top 100 tumor clones were detected in paired uninvolved adjacent lung, and 28 of these tumor clones were also found among the top 100 clones of the paired uninvolved adjacent lung. Higher blood T cell density associated with longer overall survival, while higher adjacent-lung clonality associated with shorter survival. Because the study design was exploratory, TCR variables were selected using unadjusted p-values without false-discovery rate correction. Because multi-region tumor sequencing was not performed, intratumor heterogeneity could not be ruled out.

The chain joins TRBV29-1 to TRBJ1-2, with 7 middle bases fitting TRBD1. This clonotype was sampled from a man aged 35 to 69 with stage I lung adenocarcinoma. This material consisted of normal lung tissue next to the tumor, taken before any cancer treatment. The DNA reads as follows: TGCAGCGTTGCTTCCTCCGACAGGGCTGGCTACACCTTC. The translation is CSVASSDRAGYTF.